This TCR beta chain is drawn from a study of identical twins. Study-level findings and limits: The same donors were not followed; conclusions instead depended on cross-sectional statistical analysis. Partly confounded zero-insertion analyses could result from invariant MAIT and iNKT cells.

This clonotype was seen only a few times. Its antigen is not identified. Through template switching, a universal primer site was introduced, and the cDNA contained unique molecular identifiers. A single record per CDR3 protein comes from TCRdb applying MiXCR to the 5' RACE reads. The table has about 190,000 distinct CDR3 sequences, about 16% seen once. Every one of the donors was a healthy Caucasian. Germline CDR1 and CDR2: PRHDT and FYEKMQ (reference sequence). The CDR3 is 16 amino acids. Trimming cost V 3 bases and J 4 bases, with 16 bases left between them. The data were also submitted as part of a second study, on T cells expressing NK-cell markers.

The sequenced sample was CD8+ T cells sorted from blood. The chain uses TRBV13 and TRBJ2-1; TRBD1 is a possible D gene (5 bases). The TCR originated in a woman aged 18-35 years in good health. The CDR3 DNA sequence: TGTGCCAGCAGCTTGTGGGGCCAGGGAATTTACAATGAGCAGTTCTTC. Residues: CASSLWGQGIYNEQFF.